This T cell receptor (beta chain) originates from a study of cytotoxic CD8 clonotypes in ibrutinib-treated CLL. Background on the study: The cohort had about 11 relapsed/refractory and around 15 treatment-naive patients, 17 IGHV unmutated. A median about 11 months of treatment, range 6 to 36, preceded the collection of response samples.

Regarding this clone: What it recognizes is unknown.

The TCR beta libraries used about 2.2 micrograms of genomic DNA that came from cryopreserved PBMCs. Study results and limitations: Private clonotypes, not public ones, expanded at ibrutinib response.

This CDR3 contains 12 residues. CDR1 and CDR2 (germline): SQVTM, ANQGSEA. Trimming shortened V by 6 bases and J by 1 base, and 9 bases separated the two germline ends. Here immunoSEQ multiplex PCR was the method, and the copy in TCRdb shows in-frame clones only, minus some. The table records more than 300,000 clones, about 80% of them present only once. The source material was PBMCs, sampled before ibrutinib treatment. The rearrangement links TRBV29-1 to TRBJ1-2, with D unresolved. This clonotype was sampled from a human donor with chronic lymphocytic leukemia. The CDR3 DNA sequence: TGCAGCGTCATGACAATTAACTATGGCTACACCTTC. Translated, it gives CSVMTINYGYTF. Variable domain in full (rest from reference TRBV29-1 and TRBJ1-2): SAVISQKPSRDICQRGTSLTIQCQVDSQVTMMFWYRQQPGQSLTLIATANQGSEATYESGFVIDKFPISRPNLTFSTLTVSNMSPEDSSIYLCSVMTINYGYTFGSGTRLTVV.